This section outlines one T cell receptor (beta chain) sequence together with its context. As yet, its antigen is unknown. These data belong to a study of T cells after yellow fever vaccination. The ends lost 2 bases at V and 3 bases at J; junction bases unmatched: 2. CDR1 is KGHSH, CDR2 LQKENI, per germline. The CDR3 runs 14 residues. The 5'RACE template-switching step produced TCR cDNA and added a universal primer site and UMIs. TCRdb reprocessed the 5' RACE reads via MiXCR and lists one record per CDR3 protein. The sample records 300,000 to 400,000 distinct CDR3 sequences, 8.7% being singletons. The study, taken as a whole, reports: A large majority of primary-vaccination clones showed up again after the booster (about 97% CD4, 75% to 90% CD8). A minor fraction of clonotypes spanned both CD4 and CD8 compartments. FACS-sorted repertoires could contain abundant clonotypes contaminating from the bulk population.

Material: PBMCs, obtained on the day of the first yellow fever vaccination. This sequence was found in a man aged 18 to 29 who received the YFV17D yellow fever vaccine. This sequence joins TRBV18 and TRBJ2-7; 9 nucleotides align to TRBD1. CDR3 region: CASSPDRGYYEQYF. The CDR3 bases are TGTGCCAGCTCACCAGACAGGGGGTACTACGAGCAGTACTTC.